These 22 T cell receptor beta chains share one sample of origin, sequenced in a study of blood T cell repertoires in COVID-19. The table came from immunoSEQ multiplex PCR; TCRdb's copy has only in-frame clones and leaves some out. Seen here are 45,000 to 50,000 clones, approximately 85% observed once, and the top ten hold around 30%. Sequencing used peripheral blood. All receptors come from a woman of 80 years or more with COVID-19, enrolled during active disease.

The chain is built from TRBV6-5 and TRBJ1-1; TRBD1 is a possible D gene (5 bases). The CDR3 is made up of 13 amino acids. V was trimmed by 11 bases and J by 0 bases, leaving 13 bases between them. Per the germline V gene, CDR1 is MNHEY and CDR2 is SVGAGI. The CDR3 here is CAGGGLLNTEAFF. The DNA for the CDR3 is TGTGCCGGGGGGGGACTCCTGAACACTGAAGCTTTCTTT.

This chain joins TRBV6-5 and TRBJ1-5, with 7 bases matching TRBD1. The germline CDR1 and CDR2 sequences are MNHEY and SVGAGI. With V trimmed by 5 bases and J by 4 bases, 8 bases remained unmatched. The CDR3 is 15 residues long. The CDR3 DNA reads TGTGCCAGCAGTCCCACAGGGGTATGGAATCAGCCCCAGCATTTT. It specifies CASSPTGVWNQPQHF.

The rearrangement links TRBV11-2 to TRBJ1-1, with 9 bases identical to TRBD1. The germline gives CDR1 SGHAT, CDR2 FQNNGV. V lost 1 base to trimming and J lost 4 bases; unmatched junction nucleotides: 7. This CDR3 contains 16 residues. CDR3 nucleotide sequence: TGTGCCAGCAGCTTAGGGGTGGGACAGGGAATCACTGAAGCTTTCTTT. Its translation is CASSLGVGQGITEAFF.

The V call is TRBV3-1 (or the pseudogene TRBV3-2), the J call TRBJ2-3; D might be TRBD1 (5 bases). The CDR3 has 15 amino acids. Trimming took off 3 bases at V and 6 bases at J, with 16 bases between the two ends. The germline V gene encodes CDR1 LGHDT and CDR2 YNNKEL (reference sequence). CDR3 loop: CASSQSVVWGDTQYF. The CDR3 DNA reads TGTGCCAGCAGCCAGTCAGTGGTCTGGGGCGATACGCAGTATTTT.

As regards this clone: At one boundary the junction diverges from the germline segment, which might be a read error. The chain uses TRBV6-5 and TRBJ1-2, with 9 bases aligning to TRBD1. The CDR3 runs 12 residues. Germline CDR1 is MNHEY and CDR2 is SVGAGI. The CDR3 reads CASSQTGGVGHF. The CDR3 DNA follows: TGTGCCAGCAGTCAAACAGGGGGCGTGGGGCACTTC.

The V call is TRBV5-1, the J call TRBJ1-2; 8 bases line up with TRBD1. Per germline, CDR1 SGHRS and CDR2 YFSETQ. The length of the CDR3 is 14 residues. The J segment lost 8 bases and the V segment lost 4 bases, leaving 10 bases of the junction unmatched. The CDR3 here is CASSLMDRAGGYTF. CDR3 coding DNA: TGCGCCAGCAGCCTGATGGACAGGGCCGGGGGCTACACCTTC.

J is TRBJ2-3 and V is TRBV14; perhaps TRBD1 as D (5 bases). Trimming took 5 bases from V and 7 from J, leaving 13 bases between them. The CDR3 covers 13 residues. Germline assignment: CDR1 SGHDN and CDR2 FVKESK. CDR3 DNA: TGTGCCAGCAGCACAGACAGTCAATATACGCAGTATTTT. Its translation is CASSTDSQYTQYF. Full variable domain (rest looked up from reference TRBV14 and TRBJ2-3): EAGVTQFPSHSVIEKGQTVTLRCDPISGHDNLYWYRRVMGKEIKFLLHFVKESKQDESGMPNNRFLAERTGGTYSTLKVQPAELEDSGVYFCASSTDSQYTQYFGPGTRLTVL.

There are a few counts of this clone. The V call is TRBV5-5, the J call TRBJ1-5, with 7 bases lining up with TRBD1. There are 17 residues in the CDR3. The junction had 10 bases not matched to a gene; V was cut back by 4 bases and J by 0 bases. Germline loops: CDR1 SGHKS, CDR2 YYEKEE (reference sequence). The CDR3 DNA sequence: TGTGCCAGCAGCACCCGGGACAGAGCTTATAGCAATCAGCCCCAGCATTTT. Protein sequence: CASSTRDRAYSNQPQHF.

This rearrangement joins TRBV9 to TRBJ2-2; D gene unclear. The CDR3 has 12 residues. The germline CDR1 and CDR2 sequences are SGDLS and YYNGEE. The germline V and J ends were trimmed by 0 bases and 7 bases, with 4 bases remaining between them. CDR3 sequence: CASSVGLGELFF. The CDR3 DNA reads TGTGCCAGCAGCGTAGGTCTCGGGGAGCTGTTTTTT.

This clone was detected only a few times. The J gene is TRBJ1-1, the V gene TRBV24-1; 8 nucleotides align to TRBD1. The length of the CDR3 is 17 residues. V trimming: 4 bases; J trimming: 3 bases; junction bases outside the gene matches: 12. In germline, CDR1 is KGHDR, CDR2 SFDVKD. The CDR3 region is CATSEAGGEGLDTEAFF. Written as DNA, the CDR3 is TGTGCCACCAGTGAGGCAGGGGGCGAAGGTCTGGACACTGAAGCTTTCTTT.

The chain joins TRBV5-1 to TRBJ2-5; TRBD2 matches 7 bases. The germline CDR1 and CDR2 sequences are SGHRS and YFSETQ. The V segment lost 4 bases and the J segment 7 bases; nucleotides outside the gene matches: 13. CDR3 length equals 15 residues. The CDR3, as DNA: TGCGCCAGCAGCACTACCGCTAGCGGTCCTGGGACCCAGTACTTC. It specifies CASSTTASGPGTQYF.

CDR3 nucleotide sequence: TGTGCCAGTAGTATACAGGCCGGGACAGGTGGAGAGACCCAGTACTTC. It specifies CASSIQAGTGGETQYF. The chain carries TRBV19 and TRBJ2-5, with 8 bases identical to TRBD1. This CDR3 contains 16 residues. Trimming removed 2 bases from V and 4 bases from J; junction bases left unmatched: 9. Germline V gives CDR1 LNHDA, CDR2 SQIVND (reference sequence).

J is TRBJ2-5 and V is TRBV12-3 or TRBV12-4; 11 bases are a match to TRBD2. The CDR3 has 13 amino acids. V lost 5 bases and J lost 7; bases outside the gene matches: 3. The CDR3 nucleotides read TGTGCCAGCAGTCCCGGGACTAGCGGGACCCAGTACTTC. Amino acid sequence: CASSPGTSGTQYF.

Worth noting for this clone: Different DNA sequences within this sample yield the same CDR3. The chain is built from TRBV9 and TRBJ1-5, with D tentatively TRBD1 (5 bases). V lost 0 bases to trimming and J lost 2 bases, with 9 bases between them. Per germline, CDR1 SGDLS and CDR2 YYNGEE. This CDR3 has 15 amino acids. The CDR3 reads CASSVDGGGNQPQHF. DNA for the CDR3: TGTGCCAGCAGCGTAGACGGGGGGGGCAATCAGCCCCAGCATTTT.

This rearrangement joins TRBV28 to TRBJ2-7; tentatively, D is TRBD1 (6 bases). V lost 6 bases and J 4 bases, leaving 10 bases between the germline ends. CDR3 length: 12 residues. Germline loops: CDR1 MDHEN, CDR2 SYDVKM. CDR3 coding DNA: TGTGCCAGCAGCTTACAGGGATACGAGCAGTACTTC. It is translated as CASSLQGYEQYF.

The genes are TRBV10-3 and TRBJ2-7; tentative D call: TRBD1 (5 bases). The CDR3 sequence is 14 residues long. Germline CDR1 and CDR2: ENHRY and SYGVKD. The ends were cut back, 6 bases at V and 4 bases at J, with 16 bases in the middle. The CDR3 reads CAIRMLADTYEQYF. The DNA of the CDR3 is TGTGCCATCAGGATGTTGGCGGACACGTACGAGCAGTACTTC.

The chain is built from TRBV18 and TRBJ2-1; 11 nucleotides line up with TRBD1. The CDR3 covers 15 residues. Germline V CDR1 and CDR2: KGHSH, LQKENI. Losses at the gene ends were 4 bases for V and 6 bases for J; bases not matched to a gene: 5. The CDR3 reads CASSLRDRGGNEQFF. CDR3 nucleotides: TGTGCCAGCTCACTCCGGGACAGGGGGGGCAATGAGCAGTTCTTC.

Comments on this clone: The same CDR3 also results from other DNA sequences found in this sample. V gene TRBV9 combines with J gene TRBJ2-7, with no clear D. The length of the CDR3 is 15 residues. V lost 0 bases to trimming and J lost 0 bases, with 10 bases between them. Germline V gene data show CDR1 as SGDLS and CDR2 as YYNGEE. The CDR3 DNA follows: TGTGCCAGCAGCGTAGGTTCCGGTGGCTCCTACGAGCAGTACTTC. Amino acids: CASSVGSGGSYEQYF. Drawing the rest from reference TRBV9 and TRBJ2-7, the complete variable domain is DSGVTQTPKHLITATGQRVTLRCSPRSGDLSVYWYQQSLDQGLQFLIQYYNGEERAKGNILERFSAQQFPDLHSELNLSSLELGDSALYFCASSVGSGGSYEQYFGPGTRLTVT.

This clone was counted only a few times. This chain uses TRBV9 with TRBJ1-1; D is perhaps TRBD1 (6 bases). The CDR3 covers 17 residues. Germline V gives CDR1 SGDLS, CDR2 YYNGEE. V dropped 0 bases and J dropped 4 bases, with 19 bases sitting between them. The CDR3 loop reads CASSVVPTGGGGTEAFF. The CDR3 DNA sequence: TGTGCCAGCAGCGTAGTCCCCACAGGAGGGGGGGGCACTGAAGCTTTCTTT. The complete variable domain, with remaining parts taken from reference TRBV9 and TRBJ1-1, reads DSGVTQTPKHLITATGQRVTLRCSPRSGDLSVYWYQQSLDQGLQFLIQYYNGEERAKGNILERFSAQQFPDLHSELNLSSLELGDSALYFCASSVVPTGGGGTEAFFGQGTRLTVV.

V gene TRBV18 combines with J gene TRBJ1-6, with D tentatively TRBD1 (6 bases). CDR1 and CDR2 from the germline V gene are KGHSH and LQKENI. The V end was cut by 3 bases, the J end by 9 bases, with 18 bases between. The CDR3 contains 16 residues. CDR3: CASSPYRGGATSPLHF. The CDR3 DNA follows: TGTGCCAGCTCACCCTACCGAGGGGGGGCCACTTCACCCCTCCACTTT.

The chain joins TRBV5-6 to TRBJ1-2; 7 bases fit TRBD1. The CDR3 covers 13 residues. V trimming: 3 bases; J trimming: 5 bases; junction bases outside the gene matches: 4. Germline values: CDR1 SGHDT, CDR2 YYEEEE. The chain's CDR3 is CASSWDSEYGYTF. CDR3 DNA sequence: TGTGCCAGCAGCTGGGACAGCGAATATGGCTACACCTTC.

This clone was counted between two and nine times. This CDR3 is CASSAGTNYEQYF. The DNA of the CDR3 is TGTGCCAGTAGTGCCGGGACTAATTACGAGCAGTACTTC. The chain joins TRBV19 to TRBJ2-7; 7 bases line up with TRBD2. Unmatched junction bases numbered 5, after V lost 5 bases and J lost 4 bases. CDR1 and CDR2 (germline): LNHDA, SQIVND (reference sequence). The length of the CDR3 is 13 residues.